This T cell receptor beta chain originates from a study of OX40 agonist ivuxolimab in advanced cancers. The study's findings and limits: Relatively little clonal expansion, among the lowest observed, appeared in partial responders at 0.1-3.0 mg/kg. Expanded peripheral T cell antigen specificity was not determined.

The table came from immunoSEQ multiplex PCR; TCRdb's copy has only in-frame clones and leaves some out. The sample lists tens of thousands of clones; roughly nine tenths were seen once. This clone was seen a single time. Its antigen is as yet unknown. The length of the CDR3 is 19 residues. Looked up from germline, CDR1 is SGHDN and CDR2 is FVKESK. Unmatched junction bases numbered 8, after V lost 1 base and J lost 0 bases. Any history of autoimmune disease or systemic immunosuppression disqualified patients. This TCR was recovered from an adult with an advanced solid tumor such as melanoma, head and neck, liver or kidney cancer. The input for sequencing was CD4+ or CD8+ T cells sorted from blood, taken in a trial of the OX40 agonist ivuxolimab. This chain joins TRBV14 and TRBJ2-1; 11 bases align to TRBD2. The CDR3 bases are TGTGCCAGCAGCCAAGGTGTTAGCGGGAGGGCAAGCTCCTACAATGAGCAGTTCTTC. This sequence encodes CASSQGVSGRASSYNEQFF.